Listed below are T cell receptor beta chains from one sample, sequenced in a study of T cell responses to AZD1222 COVID-19 vaccine. Method: immunoSEQ multiplex PCR; TCRdb's copy keeps in-frame clones and lacks some. Here the sample spans tens of thousands of clones, 60% to 85% being singletons. Sequencing used peripheral blood, obtained 28 days after the second dose of the MenACWY control vaccine. The receptors stem from an adult who received the MenACWY meningococcal vaccine as a control. Both conserved end residues are trimmed from each CDR3.

J gene | V gene | CDR3 protein
TRBJ1-5 | TRBV6-2/TRBV6-3 | ASSSGTEEGPQH
TRBJ1-2 | TRBV19 | ASSARQGARFYGYT
TRBJ1-4 | TRBV6-6 | ASSSIPGFNEKLF
TRBJ1-4 | TRBV28 | ASGRSGTAEKLF
TRBJ1-4 | TRBV5-1 | ASSLGGGTNEKLF
TRBJ2-2 | TRBV10-3 | AISSSGANTGELF
TRBJ2-3 | TRBV7-9 | ASSVVSGTQY
TRBJ1-2 | TRBV19 | ASSFSRDRVFGYT
TRBJ1-1 | TRBV19 | ASSTSWVSRNTEAF
TRBJ2-2 | TRBV12-3/TRBV12-4 | ASSYSTGELF
TRBJ1-1 | TRBV2 | ASRGRTGNTEAF